Listed here are 17 T cell receptor beta chains from one sample, sequenced in a study of yellow fever vaccine responses in identical twins. TCRdb independently ran MiXCR on the RT-PCR reads; one entry per CDR3 protein. The sample consists of fewer than 7,000 distinct CDR3 sequences, around 79% of them appearing once. The sequencing here drew on T cells from blood (PBMCs), unsorted or a sorted subset (not recorded which), taken before or after yellow fever vaccination (not recorded which). The receptor set was obtained from a woman under 30 who received the yellow fever vaccine.

The chain has TRBV13 and TRBJ1-1; TRBD1 agrees at 9 bases. The CDR3 covers 15 residues. The germline V gene encodes CDR1 PRHDT and CDR2 FYEKMQ (reference sequence). After removal of 6 bases from V and 5 bases from J, the junction contained 10 bases not matched to a gene. The chain's CDR3 is CASRHTTGGRTEAFF. CDR3 coding DNA: TGTGCCAGCAGGCACACGACAGGGGGGCGGACTGAAGCTTTCTTT.

The chain employs TRBV29-1 and TRBJ2-7; no firm D call. V was trimmed by 4 bases and J by 0 bases, leaving 7 bases between them. CDR1 and CDR2 (germline): SQVTM, ANQGSEA. This CDR3 contains 12 residues. The CDR3 reads CSVGLGSYEQYF. DNA for the CDR3: TGCAGCGTTGGGCTAGGCTCCTACGAGCAGTACTTC.

This chain links TRBV20-1 with TRBJ1-4; no reliable D call. The V end was cut by 7 bases, the J end by 4 bases, with 7 bases between. CDR1 is DFQATT and CDR2 is SNEGSKA in the germline V gene (reference sequence). There are 11 residues in the CDR3. As DNA, the CDR3 is TGCAGTGGGCGGGATAATGAAAAACTGTTTTTT. It yields the protein CSGRDNEKLFF.

V usage is TRBV15 and J usage is TRBJ1-5, with D uncertain. The CDR3 spans 15 residues. Germline V gene sequence: CDR1 LNHNV, CDR2 YYDKDF (reference sequence). V was trimmed by 3 bases and J by 4 bases, leaving 13 bases between them. The CDR3 DNA follows: TGTGCCACCAGCAGTGCGAGTTTAAGTAATCAGCCCCAGCATTTT. Protein sequence: CATSSASLSNQPQHF.

This clonotype was counted only a few times. The chain joins TRBV6-1 to TRBJ2-2, with D unresolved. Trimming removed 5 bases from V and 7 bases from J, with 17 bases in between. Germline V gene data show CDR1 as MNHNS and CDR2 as SASEGT. This CDR3 contains 15 residues. This CDR3 reads CASSTDHAGGGELFF. The CDR3 DNA follows: TGTGCCAGCAGTACTGACCATGCAGGTGGCGGGGAGCTGTTTTTT.

This chain uses TRBV29-1 with TRBJ1-1; TRBD1 might be the D (5 bases). The CDR3 spans 11 residues. Trimming took off 0 bases at V and 13 bases at J, with 12 bases between the two ends. CDR1 and CDR2 from the germline V gene are SQVTM and ANQGSEA. CDR3 in DNA: TGCAGCGTTGAAGACAGGGTGTCCTATTTCTTT. Amino acids: CSVEDRVSYFF. Full variable domain (rest looked up from reference TRBV29-1 and TRBJ1-1): SAVISQKPSRDICQRGTSLTIQCQVDSQVTMMFWYRQQPGQSLTLIATANQGSEATYESGFVIDKFPISRPNLTFSTLTVSNMSPEDSSIYLCSVEDRVSYFFGQGTRLTVV.

J is TRBJ1-1 and V is TRBV11-1; 7 nucleotides agree with TRBD1. Germline CDR1 and CDR2: SGHAT and FQDESV (reference sequence). Trimming cost V 5 bases and J 1 base; bases outside gene matches: 4. The CDR3 runs to 14 residues. CDR3 sequence: CASSRQGANTEAFF. The CDR3 DNA is TGTGCCAGCAGCAGACAGGGTGCGAACACTGAAGCTTTCTTT.

The chain uses TRBV29-1 and TRBJ2-5, with D unclear. The V gene's germline CDR1 is SQVTM and CDR2 ANQGSEA. There are 13 residues in the CDR3. Trimming removed 7 bases from V and 2 bases from J, with 14 bases in between. This CDR3 reads CSAASSFQETQYF. DNA of the CDR3: TGCAGCGCCGCCTCGTCATTTCAAGAGACCCAGTACTTC.

This chain uses TRBV10-3 with TRBJ1-1; D gene unclear. The CDR3 runs to 14 residues. The germline CDR1 and CDR2 sequences are ENHRY and SYGVKD. Trimming stripped 2 bases from V and 0 bases from J, with 7 bases between. The CDR3 coding sequence is TGTGCCATCAGTGAGCCGAGGGTGAACACTGAAGCTTTCTTT. It is translated as CAISEPRVNTEAFF.

This clonotype was found a few times. This chain joins TRBV10-3 and TRBJ2-3; D is unclear. Germline V gives CDR1 ENHRY, CDR2 SYGVKD. This CDR3 region has 16 residues. Trimming removed 0 bases at V and 4 bases at J, with 14 bases between. CDR3 region: CAISESGQDRADTQYF. The CDR3 DNA follows: TGTGCCATCAGTGAGTCAGGTCAGGACCGCGCAGATACGCAGTATTTT.

The V call is TRBV4-1, the J call TRBJ2-7, with 7 bases identical to TRBD1. Germline lookup yields CDR1 MGHRA and CDR2 YSYEKL. Trimming removed 1 base from V and 1 base from J; junction bases left unmatched: 1. The CDR3 has 14 residues. The CDR3 protein is CASSQGDRSYEQYV. The CDR3 coding sequence is TGCGCCAGCAGCCAAGGGGACAGATCCTACGAGCAGTACGTC.

This chain joins TRBV3-1 and TRBJ1-2; the match to TRBD1 covers 7 bases. Germline-derived CDR1 and CDR2 are LGHDT and YNNKEL (reference sequence). V lost 5 bases, J lost 5 bases, and 2 bases stayed unmatched. This CDR3 spans 12 amino acids. CDR3 DNA: TGTGCCAGCAGCTCGACAGGGTATGGCTACACCTTC. Amino acids: CASSSTGYGYTF.

The V and J genes are TRBV28 and TRBJ1-6; tentative D call: TRBD1 (5 bases). The CDR3 spans 15 residues. Trimming pared 4 bases from V and 9 bases from J, leaving 16 bases between. Per germline, CDR1 MDHEN and CDR2 SYDVKM. The CDR3 here is CASSWQGRAVSPLHF. CDR3 DNA: TGTGCCAGCAGTTGGCAGGGCCGCGCGGTTTCACCCCTCCACTTT.

The V and J genes are TRBV20-1 and TRBJ2-5; 9 nucleotides align to TRBD2. The germline V gene encodes CDR1 DFQATT and CDR2 SNEGSKA (reference sequence). V trimming: 1 base; J trimming: 5 bases; junction bases outside the gene matches: 5. The CDR3 has 14 residues. The CDR3 DNA follows: TGCAGTGCTAGAGTCGGTAGCGGGAGTGAGACCCAGTACTTC. Translation gives CSARVGSGSETQYF.

J is TRBJ2-5 and V is TRBV18; perhaps TRBD1 as D (5 bases). The CDR3 sequence is 14 residues long. Germline V gene sequence: CDR1 KGHSH, CDR2 LQKENI. The germline V and J ends were trimmed by 4 bases and 2 bases, with 11 bases remaining between them. The CDR3 DNA is TGTGCCAGCTCACAACCGACAGTGCAAGAGACCCAGTACTTC. Amino acids: CASSQPTVQETQYF.

Here the CDR3 reads CASSLESHTEAFF. Written as DNA, the CDR3 is TGTGCCAGCAGCTTAGAGAGTCACACTGAAGCTTTCTTT. The rearrangement joins TRBV11-1 to TRBJ1-1, with D hard to call. The CDR3 is 13 residues long. V lost 1 base and J 3 bases, leaving 6 bases between the germline ends. The germline CDR1 and CDR2 sequences are SGHAT and FQDESV (reference sequence).

This clonotype has only a few counts. V and J are TRBV11-1 and TRBJ1-1, with a weak D call TRBD1 (6 bases). CDR3 length equals 15 residues. Trimming took off 5 bases at V and 6 bases at J, with 19 bases between the two ends. The germline gives CDR1 SGHAT, CDR2 FQDESV (reference sequence). This CDR3 is CASSTPGAARPEAFF. CDR3 DNA sequence: TGTGCCAGCAGCACCCCAGGGGCAGCTAGACCTGAAGCTTTCTTT.